Listed here are 11 T cell receptor beta chains from one sample, sequenced in a study of patients and donors after allogeneic stem cell transplantation. TCRdb redid the calling of the RT-PCR reads with MiXCR, one entry per CDR3 protein. The table records approximately 160,000 distinct CDR3 sequences, roughly 31% of them present only once. Source material: blood, either unsorted or a sorted T cell fraction (not recorded which). These receptors were obtained from a human donor who was either an allogeneic HSCT recipient or a stem cell or donor lymphocyte infusion donor (not recorded which). It is not recorded whose cells these are; they may come from a transplant donor.

The CDR3 reads CASSLKGGQETQYF. The CDR3 DNA reads as TGTGCCAGCAGTCTTAAGGGGGGCCAAGAGACCCAGTACTTC. This chain links TRBV27 with TRBJ2-5; either TRBD1 or TRBD2 may fit D (6 bases each). CDR1 is MNHEY, CDR2 SMNVEV, per germline (reference sequence). CDR3 length: 14 amino acids. The V end lost 5 bases, the J end lost 1 base, and 11 bases lay between the germline ends.

This clonotype has just a few counts. This sequence joins TRBV7-9 and TRBJ1-5; D gene uncertain. Germline assignment: CDR1 SEHNR and CDR2 FQNEAQ (reference sequence). The CDR3 sequence is 13 residues long. With 4 bases removed from V and 9 bases from J, the gap between germline ends came to 13 bases. In DNA form, the CDR3 reads TGTGCCAGCAGCTCCAGCCTGCGGGGGCCCCAGCATTTT. Its protein product is CASSSSLRGPQHF.

This clonotype has at least ten counts. The chain employs TRBV28 and TRBJ1-3; D uncertain. Germline CDR1 and CDR2: MDHEN and SYDVKM. The CDR3 totals 14 residues. The germline V and J ends were trimmed by 6 bases and 3 bases, with 12 bases remaining between them. In DNA form, the CDR3 reads TGTGCCAGCAGCACCGCCCAACGTGGAAACACCATATATTTT. It specifies CASSTAQRGNTIYF. The full variable domain, its missing parts supplied by reference TRBV28 and TRBJ1-3, is DVKVTQSSRYLVKRTGEKVFLECVQDMDHENMFWYRQDPGLGLRLIYFSYDVKMKEKGDIPEGYSVSREKKERFSLILESASTNQTSMYLCASSTAQRGNTIYFGEGSWLTVV.

This clonotype was counted between two and nine times. The genes are TRBV12-3 or TRBV12-4 and TRBJ1-2; TRBD1 agrees at 8 bases. V dropped 10 bases and J dropped 5; count of bases not matched to a gene: 9. The CDR3 covers 13 residues. The CDR3 here is CATFWTGLYGYTF. The CDR3 nucleotides are TGTGCCACCTTCTGGACAGGGCTATATGGCTACACCTTC.

This clonotype was seen ten or more times. This sequence joins TRBV7-2 and TRBJ1-1, with 7 positions matching TRBD1. The ends lost 8 bases at V and 1 base at J; junction bases unmatched: 4. Germline V CDR1 and CDR2: SGHTA, FQGNSA. There are 13 residues in the CDR3. In DNA, the CDR3 is TGTGCCAGCCTGAGGGACAGGAACACTGAAGCTTTCTTT. Encoded protein: CASLRDRNTEAFF.

This clonotype showed up just a few times. The chain has TRBV12-3 or TRBV12-4 and TRBJ1-2; D remains unclear. V was shortened by 8 bases and J by 2 bases, with 6 bases between the two germline ends. This CDR3 contains 11 residues. DNA of the CDR3: TGTGCCAGCGGAGGGAACTATGGCTACACCTTC. Translation: CASGGNYGYTF.

CDR3 DNA sequence: TGTGCCAGCAGCCAGAGAGCGGGTTACAATGAGCAGTTCTTC. It translates to CASSQRAGYNEQFF. The genes are TRBV7-3 and TRBJ2-1; TRBD2 is a possible D gene (6 bases). V was shortened by 5 bases and J by 4 bases, with 12 bases between the two germline ends. Germline lookup yields CDR1 SGHTA and CDR2 FQGTGA. The CDR3 spans 14 residues.

The rearrangement links TRBV18 to TRBJ2-7; no firm D call. Trimming shortened V by 2 bases and J by 5 bases, and 10 bases separated the two germline ends. This CDR3 has 13 amino acids. From germline, CDR1 is KGHSH and CDR2 LQKENI. The CDR3 reads CASSPRYGHEQYF. CDR3 bases: TGTGCCAGCTCACCAAGGTACGGGCACGAGCAGTACTTC.

This chain connects TRBV13 to TRBJ2-1, with 11 nucleotides matching TRBD2. This CDR3 is built from 18 residues. Germline CDR1 is PRHDT and CDR2 is FYEKMQ (reference sequence). With 1 base clipped from V and 3 bases from J, the junction kept 8 bases outside the gene matches. CDR3: CASSLVGTGLAVYNEQFF. In nucleotides, the CDR3 is TGTGCCAGCAGCTTAGTAGGAACGGGACTAGCGGTCTACAATGAGCAGTTCTTC. Full variable domain (rest looked up from reference TRBV13 and TRBJ2-1): AAGVIQSPRHLIKEKRETATLKCYPIPRHDTVYWYQQGPGQDPQFLISFYEKMQSDKGSIPDRFSAQQFSDYHSELNMSSLELGDSALYFCASSLVGTGLAVYNEQFFGPGTRLTVL.

In this sample, this clonotype turned up a few times. This rearrangement joins TRBV10-3 to TRBJ1-1; the match to TRBD1 covers 7 bases. The V segment lost 10 bases and the J segment 4 bases; nucleotides outside the gene matches: 9. The CDR3 contains 13 residues. CDR1 and CDR2 (germline): ENHRY, SYGVKD. CDR3 bases: TGTGCCAGTGCGGACAGGCAGGGCACTGAAGCTTTCTTT. Amino acid sequence: CASADRQGTEAFF.

To note about this clonotype: The junction differs from germline at one of its ends, possibly a read error. The rearrangement uses TRBV7-7 and TRBJ2-5; D is ambiguous. CDR1 and CDR2 from the germline V gene are SSHAT and FNYEAQ (reference sequence). The CDR3 runs 15 residues. The CDR3 nucleotides are TGTGCTAGCAGCTTAAGCTCGCAGGTTCAAGAGACCCAGTACTTC. Translated: CASSLSSQVQETQYF.